This T cell receptor beta chain was sequenced during a study of shared clonotypes between healthy human individuals. Study in general: Each donor contributed plates that comprised three CD4 naive, three CD4 memory, two CD8 naive and one CD8 memory.

Selected positively for CCR7 and CD45RO-negative, naive CD8 cells excluded terminally differentiated effector memory CD45RA+ cells. Turning to this clone: The identical CDR3 is also encoded by other nucleotide sequences in the sample.

Sequencing was performed with immunoSEQ multiplex PCR; in TCRdb, only in-frame clones are kept and a portion is missing. The sample lists about 1.9 million clones, 93% occurring once. The sequenced sample consisted of naive CD8+ T cells from PBMCs. The source is a man younger than 35 in good health. Some clones in this sample may be carry-over from other donors' samples.

In DNA, the CDR3 is TGTGCCAGCAGGTGGACAGGAGGGGCCTACGAGCAGTACTTC. This translates into CASRWTGGAYEQYF. This chain connects TRBV27 to TRBJ2-7; maybe TRBD1 (7 bases). Trimming shortened V by 6 bases and J by 2 bases, and 14 bases separated the two germline ends. CDR1 and CDR2 (germline): MNHEY, SMNVEV (reference sequence). The CDR3 loop spans 14 amino acids.